This T cell receptor beta chain appears in the sequencing data of a study of shared clonotypes between healthy human individuals. The V end lost 4 bases, the J end lost 2 bases, and 14 bases lay between the germline ends. The CDR3 length is 15 residues. The germline V gene encodes CDR1 SGDLS and CDR2 YYNGEE. TCRdb's table, derived via immunoSEQ multiplex PCR, lists solely in-frame clones and lacks some. The profile shows about 580,000 clones, more than 95% of them singletons. A word on this clone: Its cognate antigen is unknown.

General study findings and limits: Estimated richness was generally greater in naive than memory subsets.

Terminally differentiated effector memory CD45RA+ cells were left out of the naive CD8 fraction, which was CD45RO-negative and positively selected for CCR7. The specimen sequenced was naive CD8+ T cells sorted from blood. V is TRBV9 and J is TRBJ2-3, with D possibly TRBD2 on 7 matching bases. The source of this sequence is a young man in good health. The CDR3 bases are TGTGCCAGCAGCCCCTGGGGGGGGCCCACAGATACGCAGTATTTT. Its protein is CASSPWGGPTDTQYF.